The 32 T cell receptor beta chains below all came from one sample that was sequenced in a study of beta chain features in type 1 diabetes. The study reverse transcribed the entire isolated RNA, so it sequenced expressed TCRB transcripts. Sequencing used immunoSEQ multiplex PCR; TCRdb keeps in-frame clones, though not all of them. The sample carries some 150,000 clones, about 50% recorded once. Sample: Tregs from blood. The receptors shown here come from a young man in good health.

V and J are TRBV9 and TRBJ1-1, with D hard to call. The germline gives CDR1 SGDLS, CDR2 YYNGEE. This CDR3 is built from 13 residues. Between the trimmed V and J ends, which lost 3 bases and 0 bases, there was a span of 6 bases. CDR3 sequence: CASSASVNTEAFF. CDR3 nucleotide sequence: TGTGCCAGCAGCGCGTCAGTGAACACTGAAGCTTTCTTT.

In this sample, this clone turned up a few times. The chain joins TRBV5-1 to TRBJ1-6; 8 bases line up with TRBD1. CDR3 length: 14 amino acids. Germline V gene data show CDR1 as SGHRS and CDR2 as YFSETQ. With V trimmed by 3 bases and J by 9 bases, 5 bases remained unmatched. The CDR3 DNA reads TGCGCCAGCAGCTCTGGACAGGGACCTTCACCCCTCCACTTT. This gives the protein CASSSGQGPSPLHF.

Written as DNA, the CDR3 is TGTGCCAGCAGCCTTAACAGGGGGTCCATGAACACTGAAGCTTTCTTT. Protein: CASSLNRGSMNTEAFF. This chain connects TRBV7-3 to TRBJ1-1, with TRBD1 matching 8 bases. This CDR3 is 16 amino acids long. Germline CDR1 SGHTA, CDR2 FQGTGA. V trimming: 5 bases; J trimming: 0 bases; junction bases outside the gene matches: 8.

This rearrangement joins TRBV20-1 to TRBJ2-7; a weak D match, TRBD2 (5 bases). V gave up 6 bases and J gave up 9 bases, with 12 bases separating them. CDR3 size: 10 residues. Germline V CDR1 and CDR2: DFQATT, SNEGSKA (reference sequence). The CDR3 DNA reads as TGCAGTGCCGTAGGTGAGGGGCAGTACTTC. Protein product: CSAVGEGQYF.

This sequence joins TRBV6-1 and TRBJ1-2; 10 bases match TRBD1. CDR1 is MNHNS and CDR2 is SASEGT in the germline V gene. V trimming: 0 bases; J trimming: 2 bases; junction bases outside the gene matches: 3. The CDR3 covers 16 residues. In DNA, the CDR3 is TGTGCCAGCAGTGAAGCCAAGGGACAGGGGAACTATGGCTACACCTTC. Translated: CASSEAKGQGNYGYTF.

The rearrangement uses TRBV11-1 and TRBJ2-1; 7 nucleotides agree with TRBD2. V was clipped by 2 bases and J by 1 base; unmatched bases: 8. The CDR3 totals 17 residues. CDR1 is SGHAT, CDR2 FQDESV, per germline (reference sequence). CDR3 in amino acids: CASSLLRLALSYNEQFF. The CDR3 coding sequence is TGTGCCAGCAGCTTACTGAGACTAGCCTTGTCCTACAATGAGCAGTTCTTC.

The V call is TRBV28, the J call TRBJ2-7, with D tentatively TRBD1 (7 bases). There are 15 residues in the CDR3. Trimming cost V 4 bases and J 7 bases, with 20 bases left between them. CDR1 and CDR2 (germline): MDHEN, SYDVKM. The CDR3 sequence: CASSSGQEGSREQYF. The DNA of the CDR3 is TGTGCCAGCAGTTCCGGACAGGAGGGGTCGCGGGAGCAGTACTTC.

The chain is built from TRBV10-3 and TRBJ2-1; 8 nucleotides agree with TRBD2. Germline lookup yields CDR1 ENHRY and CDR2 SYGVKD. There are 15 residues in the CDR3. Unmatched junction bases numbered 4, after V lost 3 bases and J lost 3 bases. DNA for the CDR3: TGTGCCATCAGTGAAAGCGGGGGCTTCTACAATGAGCAGTTCTTC. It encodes CAISESGGFYNEQFF.

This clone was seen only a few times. The CDR3 DNA follows: TGTGCCAGCTCACCACCGATACAGGGATACTCTGGGGCCAACGTCCTGACTTTC. Its translation is CASSPPIQGYSGANVLTF. The chain has TRBV18 and TRBJ2-6, with D perhaps TRBD1 (6 bases). The CDR3 is 18 residues long. Germline assignment: CDR1 KGHSH and CDR2 LQKENI. Trimming pared 0 bases from V and 0 bases from J, leaving 12 bases between.

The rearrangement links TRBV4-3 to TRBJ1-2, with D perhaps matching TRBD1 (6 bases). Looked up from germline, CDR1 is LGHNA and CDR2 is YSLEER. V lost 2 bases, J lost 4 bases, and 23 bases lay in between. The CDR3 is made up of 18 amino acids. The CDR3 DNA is TGCGCCAGCAGCCAACAGGTGGGGGGGCTTTACCCTACCTATGGCTACACCTTC. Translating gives CASSQQVGGLYPTYGYTF.

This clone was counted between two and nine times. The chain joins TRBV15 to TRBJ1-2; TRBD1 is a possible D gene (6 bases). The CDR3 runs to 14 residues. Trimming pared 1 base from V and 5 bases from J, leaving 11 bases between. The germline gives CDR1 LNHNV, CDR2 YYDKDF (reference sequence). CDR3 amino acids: CATSRAQGQYGYTF. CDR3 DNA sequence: TGTGCCACCAGCAGAGCACAGGGCCAATATGGCTACACCTTC.

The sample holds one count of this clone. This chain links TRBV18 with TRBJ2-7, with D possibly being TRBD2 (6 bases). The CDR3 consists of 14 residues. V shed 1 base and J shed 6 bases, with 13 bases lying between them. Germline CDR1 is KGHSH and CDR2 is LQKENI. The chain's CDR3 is CASSPQGRLGEQYF. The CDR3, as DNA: TGTGCCAGCTCACCACAGGGGAGGTTAGGCGAGCAGTACTTC.

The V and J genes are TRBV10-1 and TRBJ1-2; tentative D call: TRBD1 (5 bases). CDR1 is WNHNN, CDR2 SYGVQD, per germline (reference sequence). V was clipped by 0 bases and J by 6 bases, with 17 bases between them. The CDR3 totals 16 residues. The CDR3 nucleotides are TGCGCCAGCAGTGAGTCCCGACCGACAGAATTGGATGGCTACACCTTC. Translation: CASSESRPTELDGYTF.

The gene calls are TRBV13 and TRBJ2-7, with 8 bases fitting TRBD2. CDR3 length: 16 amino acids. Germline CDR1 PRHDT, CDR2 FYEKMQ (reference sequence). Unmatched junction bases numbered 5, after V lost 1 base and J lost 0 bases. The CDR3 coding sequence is TGTGCCAGCAGCTTAGATCGAGCGGGAGACTCCTACGAGCAGTACTTC. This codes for CASSLDRAGDSYEQYF.

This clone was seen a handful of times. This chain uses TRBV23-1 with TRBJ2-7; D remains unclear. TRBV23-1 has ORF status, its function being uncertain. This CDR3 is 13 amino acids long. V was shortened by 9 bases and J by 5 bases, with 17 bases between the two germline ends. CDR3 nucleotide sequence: TGCGCCAGAGCCCACCACTCACGCGACGAGCAGTACTTC. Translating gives CARAHHSRDEQYF.

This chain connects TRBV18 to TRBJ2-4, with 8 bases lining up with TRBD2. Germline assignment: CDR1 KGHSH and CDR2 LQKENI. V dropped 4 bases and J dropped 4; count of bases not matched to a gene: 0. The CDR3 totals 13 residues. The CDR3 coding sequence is TGTGCCAGCTCACTAGCGGGGAAAAACATTCAGTACTTC. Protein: CASSLAGKNIQYF.

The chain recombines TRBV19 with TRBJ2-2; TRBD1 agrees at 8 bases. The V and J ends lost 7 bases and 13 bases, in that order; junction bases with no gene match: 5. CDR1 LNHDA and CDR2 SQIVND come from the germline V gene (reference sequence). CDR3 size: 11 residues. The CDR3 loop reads CASNTGGRLFF. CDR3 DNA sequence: TGTGCCAGTAATACAGGGGGTCGGCTGTTTTTT.

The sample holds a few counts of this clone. As DNA, the CDR3 is TGTGCCAGCAGCTTCTACGACAGATCCTACGAGCAGTACTTC. It encodes CASSFYDRSYEQYF. The rearrangement joins TRBV11-1 to TRBJ2-7; TRBD1 is a possible D gene (5 bases). This CDR3 contains 14 residues. Germline CDR1 and CDR2: SGHAT and FQDESV (reference sequence). With 3 bases removed from V and 1 base from J, the gap between germline ends came to 10 bases.

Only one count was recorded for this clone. The CDR3 spells CASSQGLAGVFLLGANVLTF. CDR3 sequence (DNA): TGTGCCAGCAGCCAAGGACTAGCGGGAGTCTTTCTATTGGGGGCCAACGTCCTGACTTTC. V usage is TRBV4-2 and J usage is TRBJ2-6; the match to TRBD2 covers 12 bases. The CDR3 extends over 20 amino acids. CDR1 and CDR2 from the germline V gene are LGHNA and YNFKEQ. V lost 1 base to trimming and J lost 4 bases; unmatched junction nucleotides: 11.

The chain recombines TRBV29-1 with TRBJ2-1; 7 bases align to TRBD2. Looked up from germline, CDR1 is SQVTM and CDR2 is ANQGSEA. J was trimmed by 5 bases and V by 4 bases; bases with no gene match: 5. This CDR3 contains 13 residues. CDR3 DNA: TGCAGCGTTGTTGGCGGGGGAAACAATGAGCAGTTCTTC. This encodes CSVVGGGNNEQFF.

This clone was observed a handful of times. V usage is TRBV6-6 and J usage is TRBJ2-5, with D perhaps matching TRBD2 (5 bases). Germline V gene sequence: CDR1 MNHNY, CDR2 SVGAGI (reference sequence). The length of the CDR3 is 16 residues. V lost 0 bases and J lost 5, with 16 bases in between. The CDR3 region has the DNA TGTGCCAGCAGTTACTCGGCTAGCCCTCTCTTGGAGACCCAGTACTTC. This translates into CASSYSASPLLETQYF.

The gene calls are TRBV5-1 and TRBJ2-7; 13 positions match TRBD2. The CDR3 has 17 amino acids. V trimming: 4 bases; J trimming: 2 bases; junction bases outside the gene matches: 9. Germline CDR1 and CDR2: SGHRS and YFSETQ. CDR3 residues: CASSLRTSGRFTYEQYF. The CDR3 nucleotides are TGCGCCAGCAGCCTTCGGACTAGCGGGAGATTTACCTACGAGCAGTACTTC. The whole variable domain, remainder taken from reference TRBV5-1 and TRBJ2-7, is KAGVTQTPRYLIKTRGQQVTLSCSPISGHRSVSWYQQTPGQGLQFLFEYFSETQRNKGNFPGRFSGRQFSNSRSEMNVSTLELGDSALYLCASSLRTSGRFTYEQYFGPGTRLTVT.

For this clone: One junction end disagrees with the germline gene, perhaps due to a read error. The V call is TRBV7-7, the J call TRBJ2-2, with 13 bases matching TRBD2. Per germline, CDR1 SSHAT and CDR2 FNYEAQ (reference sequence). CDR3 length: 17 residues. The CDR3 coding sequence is TGTGCTAGCAGCCCACGGACTAGCGGGAGTACCGGCGGGGAGCTGTTTTTT. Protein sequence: CASSPRTSGSTGGELFF.

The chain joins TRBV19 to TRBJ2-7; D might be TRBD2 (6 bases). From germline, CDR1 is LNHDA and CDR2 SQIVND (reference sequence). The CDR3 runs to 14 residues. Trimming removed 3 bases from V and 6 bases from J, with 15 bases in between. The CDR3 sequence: CASSIAGRYSEQYF. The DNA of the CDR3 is TGTGCCAGTAGTATCGCAGGGAGGTATTCCGAGCAGTACTTC.

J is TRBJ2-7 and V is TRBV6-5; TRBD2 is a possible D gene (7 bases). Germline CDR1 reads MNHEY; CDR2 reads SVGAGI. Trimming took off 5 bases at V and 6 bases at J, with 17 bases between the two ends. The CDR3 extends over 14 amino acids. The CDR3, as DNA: TGTGCCAGCAGTGTGGGAGGGGGGGTAGCCGAGCAGTACTTC. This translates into CASSVGGGVAEQYF.

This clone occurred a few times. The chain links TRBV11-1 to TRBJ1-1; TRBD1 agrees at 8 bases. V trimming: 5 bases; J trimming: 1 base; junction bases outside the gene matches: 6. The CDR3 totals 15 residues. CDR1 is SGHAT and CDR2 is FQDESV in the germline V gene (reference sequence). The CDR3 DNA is TGTGCCAGCAGCAAACGACAGGGGACGAACACTGAAGCTTTCTTT. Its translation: CASSKRQGTNTEAFF.

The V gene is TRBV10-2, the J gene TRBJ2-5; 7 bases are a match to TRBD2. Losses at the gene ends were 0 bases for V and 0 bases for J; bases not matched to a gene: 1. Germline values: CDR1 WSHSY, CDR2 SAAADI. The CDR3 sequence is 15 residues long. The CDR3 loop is CASSESSGHQETQYF. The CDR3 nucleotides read TGCGCCAGCAGTGAGTCTAGCGGGCACCAAGAGACCCAGTACTTC.

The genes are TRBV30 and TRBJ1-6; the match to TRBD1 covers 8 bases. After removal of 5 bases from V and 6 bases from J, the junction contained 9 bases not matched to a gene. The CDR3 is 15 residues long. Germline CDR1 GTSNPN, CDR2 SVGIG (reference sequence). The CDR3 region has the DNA TGTGCCTGGGGGCACAGGGGGAATTTTAATTCACCCCTCCACTTT. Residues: CAWGHRGNFNSPLHF.

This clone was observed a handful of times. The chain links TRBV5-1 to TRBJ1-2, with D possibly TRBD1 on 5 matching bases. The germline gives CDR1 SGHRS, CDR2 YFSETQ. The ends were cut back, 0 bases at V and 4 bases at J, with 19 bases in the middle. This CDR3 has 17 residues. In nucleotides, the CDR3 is TGCGCCAGCAGCTTGGATCCGGTCCGGGGGAAGGGCTATGGCTACACCTTC. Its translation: CASSLDPVRGKGYGYTF.

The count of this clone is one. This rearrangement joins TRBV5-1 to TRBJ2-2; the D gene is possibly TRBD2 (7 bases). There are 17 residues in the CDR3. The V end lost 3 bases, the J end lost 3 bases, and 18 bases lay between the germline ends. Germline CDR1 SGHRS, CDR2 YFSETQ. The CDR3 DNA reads TGCGCCAGCAGCTCCGAAGGGGGAGGGCGTGACACCGGGGAGCTGTTTTTT. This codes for CASSSEGGGRDTGELFF.

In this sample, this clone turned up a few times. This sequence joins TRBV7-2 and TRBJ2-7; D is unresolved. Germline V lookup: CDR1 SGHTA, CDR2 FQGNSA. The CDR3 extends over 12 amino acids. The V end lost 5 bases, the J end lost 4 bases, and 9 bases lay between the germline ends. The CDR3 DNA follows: TGTGCCAGCAGCCGGAGAATATACGAGCAGTACTTC. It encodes CASSRRIYEQYF.

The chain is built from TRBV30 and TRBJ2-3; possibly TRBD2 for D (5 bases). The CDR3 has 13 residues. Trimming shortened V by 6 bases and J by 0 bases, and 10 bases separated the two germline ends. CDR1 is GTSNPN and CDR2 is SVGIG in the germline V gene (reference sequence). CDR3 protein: CACPRASTDTQYF. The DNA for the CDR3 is TGTGCCTGCCCGCGGGCTAGCACAGATACGCAGTATTTT.